The clone carrying this TCR beta chain was seen only a few times. Its antigen is currently unknown. Treatment noted: oral pan-JAK inhibitor, 5-10 mg twice daily. The CDR3 has 12 residues. The V end was cut by 2 bases, the J end by 2 bases, with 6 bases between. The germline gives CDR1 SQVTM, CDR2 ANQGSEA. This record comes from a study of CD8+ T cells in alopecia areata. Study-level findings and limits: Scalp clonality decreased significantly with tofacitinib, and so did expanded CD8+ clones among the top 100.

Reverse transcribed after extraction, RNA yielded cDNA as the sequencing template. TCRdb keeps only in-frame clones here, not all; method: immunoSEQ multiplex PCR. In the table there are approximately 200,000 clones, approximately 60% of which are singletons. J is TRBJ1-2 and V is TRBV29-1, with no clear D. This sample comprised CD4+ T cells sorted from blood, obtained at week 4, from a patient treated with tofacitinib. The origin of this receptor is a human donor with alopecia areata. CDR3 in amino acids: CSVESANYGYTF. The CDR3 DNA follows: TGCAGCGTTGAATCCGCGAACTATGGCTACACCTTC.